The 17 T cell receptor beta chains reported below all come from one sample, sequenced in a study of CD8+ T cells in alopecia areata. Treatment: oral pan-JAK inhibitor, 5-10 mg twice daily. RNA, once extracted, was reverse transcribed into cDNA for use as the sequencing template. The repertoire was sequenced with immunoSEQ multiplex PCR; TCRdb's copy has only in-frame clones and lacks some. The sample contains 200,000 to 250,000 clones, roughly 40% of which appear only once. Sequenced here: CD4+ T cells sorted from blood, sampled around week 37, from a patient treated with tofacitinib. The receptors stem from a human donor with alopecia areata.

CDR3 nucleotide sequence: TGCGCCAGCAGCTTGATTGACCGCACAGATACGCAGTATTTT. This translates into CASSLIDRTDTQYF. The genes are TRBV5-1 and TRBJ2-3; D is unclear. Trimming took 1 base from V and 1 from J, leaving 7 bases between them. The CDR3 loop spans 14 amino acids. Per germline, CDR1 SGHRS and CDR2 YFSETQ. The variable domain in full, completed from reference TRBV5-1 and TRBJ2-3, reads KAGVTQTPRYLIKTRGQQVTLSCSPISGHRSVSWYQQTPGQGLQFLFEYFSETQRNKGNFPGRFSGRQFSNSRSEMNVSTLELGDSALYLCASSLIDRTDTQYFGPGTRLTVL.

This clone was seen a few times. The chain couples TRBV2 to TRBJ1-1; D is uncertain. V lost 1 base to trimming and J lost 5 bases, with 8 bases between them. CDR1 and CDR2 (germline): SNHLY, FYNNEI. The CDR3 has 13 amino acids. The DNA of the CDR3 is TGTGCCAGCAGTGAAGAGCGGGAGACTGAAGCTTTCTTT. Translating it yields CASSEERETEAFF.

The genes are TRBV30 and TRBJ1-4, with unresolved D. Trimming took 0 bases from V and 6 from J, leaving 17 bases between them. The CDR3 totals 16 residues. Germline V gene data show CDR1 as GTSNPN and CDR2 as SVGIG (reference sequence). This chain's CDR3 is CAWSVQYGMLDEKLFF. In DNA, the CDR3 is TGTGCCTGGAGTGTACAATACGGGATGTTAGATGAAAAACTGTTTTTT.

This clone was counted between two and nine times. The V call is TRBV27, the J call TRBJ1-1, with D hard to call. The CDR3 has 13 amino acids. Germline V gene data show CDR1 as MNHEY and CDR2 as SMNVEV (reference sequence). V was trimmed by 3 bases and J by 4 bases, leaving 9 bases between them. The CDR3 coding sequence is TGTGCCAGCAGTTTGATCCCCAGCACTGAAGCTTTCTTT. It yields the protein CASSLIPSTEAFF.

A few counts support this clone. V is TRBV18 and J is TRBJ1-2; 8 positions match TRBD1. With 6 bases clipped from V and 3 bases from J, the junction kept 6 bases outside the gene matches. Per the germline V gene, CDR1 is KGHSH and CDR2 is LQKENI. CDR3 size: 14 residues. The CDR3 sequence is CASSPGQGDYGYTF. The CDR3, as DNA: TGTGCCAGCTCTCCCGGACAGGGTGACTATGGCTACACCTTC.

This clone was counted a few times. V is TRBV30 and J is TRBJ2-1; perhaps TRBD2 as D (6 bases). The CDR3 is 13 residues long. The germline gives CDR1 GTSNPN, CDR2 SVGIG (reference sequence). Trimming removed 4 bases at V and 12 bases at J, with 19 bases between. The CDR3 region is CAWTVEGWEGQFF. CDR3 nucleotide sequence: TGTGCCTGGACAGTGGAGGGCTGGGAAGGGCAGTTCTTC.

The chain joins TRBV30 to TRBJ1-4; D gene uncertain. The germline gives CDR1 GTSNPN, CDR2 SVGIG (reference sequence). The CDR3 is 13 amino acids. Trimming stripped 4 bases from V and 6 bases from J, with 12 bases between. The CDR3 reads CAWIRRADEKLFF. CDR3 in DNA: TGTGCCTGGATACGGCGGGCGGATGAAAAACTGTTTTTT.

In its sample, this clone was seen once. This CDR3 reads CASSLARLADTGELFF. The CDR3 DNA is TGTGCCAGCAGCTTAGCCCGACTAGCGGACACCGGGGAGCTGTTTTTT. The chain is built from TRBV7-2 and TRBJ2-2; 9 nucleotides align to TRBD2. The CDR3 runs to 16 residues. Trimming took 0 bases from V and 3 from J; bases not matched to a gene: 2. The germline gives CDR1 SGHTA, CDR2 FQGNSA. The full variable domain, completed using reference TRBV7-2 and TRBJ2-2, is GAGVSQSPSNKVTEKGKDVELRCDPISGHTALYWYRQSLGQGLEFLIYFQGNSAPDKSGLPSDRFSAERTGGSVSTLTIQRTQQEDSAVYLCASSLARLADTGELFFGEGSRLTVL.

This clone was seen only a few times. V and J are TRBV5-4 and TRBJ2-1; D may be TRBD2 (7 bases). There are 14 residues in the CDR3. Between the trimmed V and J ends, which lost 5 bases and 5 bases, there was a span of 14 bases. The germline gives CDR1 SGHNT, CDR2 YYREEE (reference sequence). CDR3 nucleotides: TGTGCCAGCAGGGGGGGGCTAGCGGACAATGAGCAGTTCTTC. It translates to CASRGGLADNEQFF.

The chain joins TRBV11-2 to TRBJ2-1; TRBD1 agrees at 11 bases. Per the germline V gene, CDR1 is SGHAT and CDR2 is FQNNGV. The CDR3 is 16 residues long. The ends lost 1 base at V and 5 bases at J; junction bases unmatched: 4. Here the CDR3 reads CASSLVGTGGNNEQFF. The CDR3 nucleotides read TGTGCCAGCAGCTTAGTCGGGACAGGGGGGAACAATGAGCAGTTCTTC.

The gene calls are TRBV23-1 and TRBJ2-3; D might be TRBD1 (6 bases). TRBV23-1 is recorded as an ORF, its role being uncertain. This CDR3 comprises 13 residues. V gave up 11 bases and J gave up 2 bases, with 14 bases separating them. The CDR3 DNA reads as TGCGCCCCCAAGGGGGAGTCCACAGATACGCAGTATTTT. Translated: CAPKGESTDTQYF.

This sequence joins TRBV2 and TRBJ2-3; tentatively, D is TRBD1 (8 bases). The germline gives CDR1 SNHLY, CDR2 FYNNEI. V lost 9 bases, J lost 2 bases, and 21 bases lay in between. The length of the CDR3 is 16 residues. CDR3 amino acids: CASRTYRGGLTDTQYF. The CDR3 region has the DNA TGTGCCAGTCGTACCTACAGGGGGGGACTCACAGATACGCAGTATTTT.

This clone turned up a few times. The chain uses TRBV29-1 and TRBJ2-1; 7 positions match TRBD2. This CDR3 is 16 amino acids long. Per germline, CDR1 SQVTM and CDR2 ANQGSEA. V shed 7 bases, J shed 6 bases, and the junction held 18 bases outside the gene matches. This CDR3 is CSAASWGGANFNEQFF. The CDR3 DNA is TGCAGCGCCGCGTCTTGGGGGGGAGCTAATTTCAATGAGCAGTTCTTC.

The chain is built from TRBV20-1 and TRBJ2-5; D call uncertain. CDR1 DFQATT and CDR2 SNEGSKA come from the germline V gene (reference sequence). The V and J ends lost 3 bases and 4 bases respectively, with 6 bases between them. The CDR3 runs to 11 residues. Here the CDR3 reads CSASERETQYF. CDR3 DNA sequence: TGCAGTGCTAGCGAGAGAGAGACCCAGTACTTC.

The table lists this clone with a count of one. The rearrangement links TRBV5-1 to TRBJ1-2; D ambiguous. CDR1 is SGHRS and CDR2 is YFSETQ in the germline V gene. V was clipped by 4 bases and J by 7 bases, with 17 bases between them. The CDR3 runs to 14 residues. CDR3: CASSPEGRVGGYTF. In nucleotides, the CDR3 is TGCGCCAGCAGCCCGGAGGGCCGGGTCGGTGGCTACACCTTC.

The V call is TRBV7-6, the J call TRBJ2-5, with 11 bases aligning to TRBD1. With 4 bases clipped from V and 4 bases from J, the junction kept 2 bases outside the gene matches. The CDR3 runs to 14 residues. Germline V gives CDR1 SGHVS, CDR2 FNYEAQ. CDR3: CASSWTGGGETQYF. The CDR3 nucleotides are TGTGCCAGCAGCTGGACAGGGGGCGGAGAGACCCAGTACTTC. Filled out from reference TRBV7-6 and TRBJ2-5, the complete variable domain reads GAGVSQSPRYKVTKRGQDVALRCDPISGHVSLYWYRQALGQGPEFLTYFNYEAQQDKSGLPNDRFSAERPEGSISTLTIQRTEQRDSAMYRCASSWTGGGETQYFGPGTRLLVL.

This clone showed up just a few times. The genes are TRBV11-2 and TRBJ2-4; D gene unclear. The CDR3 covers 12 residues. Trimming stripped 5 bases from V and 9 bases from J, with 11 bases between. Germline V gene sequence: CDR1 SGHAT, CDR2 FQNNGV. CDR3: CASSLQPGIQYF. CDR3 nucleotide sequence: TGTGCCAGCAGCCTTCAACCGGGCATTCAGTACTTC. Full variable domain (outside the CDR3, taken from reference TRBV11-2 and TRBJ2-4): EAGVAQSPRYKIIEKRQSVAFWCNPISGHATLYWYQQILGQGPKLLIQFQNNGVVDDSQLPKDRFSAERLKGVDSTLKIQPAKLEDSAVYLCASSLQPGIQYFGAGTRLSVL.